These 21 T cell receptor beta chains came from one sample sequenced in a study of control samples from healthy donors and cancer patients. The protocol was immunoSEQ multiplex PCR, while the TCRdb copy is restricted to in-frame clones and leaves out a portion. The table lists approximately 190,000 clones, 90% to 95% of them singletons, with 1.5% to 2% in the top ten. The sequencing sample was made of blood. The receptor set was obtained from a man aged 25-45 years in good health.

This clone was seen a single time. The chain combines TRBV5-4 with TRBJ2-4, with D maybe TRBD1 (5 bases). Germline V gene sequence: CDR1 SGHNT, CDR2 YYREEE (reference sequence). The CDR3 loop spans 15 amino acids. Between the trimmed V and J ends, which lost 3 bases and 1 base, there was a span of 11 bases. The CDR3 sequence: CASSSTVRAKNIQYF. The CDR3 bases are TGTGCCAGCAGCTCGACAGTTAGGGCCAAAAACATTCAGTACTTC.

This chain connects TRBV7-2 to TRBJ1-1; D is ambiguous. The CDR3 covers 13 residues. The germline CDR1 and CDR2 sequences are SGHTA and FQGNSA. Trimming removed 3 bases at V and 5 bases at J, with 10 bases between. CDR3 DNA sequence: TGTGCCAGCAGCTTTAAGGGAGATACTGAAGCTTTCTTT. The encoded protein is CASSFKGDTEAFF.

The chain couples TRBV6-6 to TRBJ2-7; the D gene is possibly TRBD1 (5 bases). The germline gives CDR1 MNHNY, CDR2 SVGAGI (reference sequence). The CDR3 is 14 amino acids. V lost 2 bases and J 5 bases, leaving 13 bases between the germline ends. Written as DNA, the CDR3 is TGTGCCAGCAGTTACGACAGACACCGAGACGAGCAGTACTTC. Translation: CASSYDRHRDEQYF.

This rearrangement joins TRBV3-1 (or the pseudogene TRBV3-2) to TRBJ2-7, with D possibly matching TRBD2 (5 bases). The CDR3 has 19 residues. V shed 0 bases and J shed 0 bases, with 21 bases lying between them. CDR1 LGHDT and CDR2 YNNKEL come from the germline V gene (reference sequence). CDR3 DNA: TGTGCCAGCAGCCAAGATTCACTTTTAGCCCCCGGAGGCTCCTACGAGCAGTACTTC. It is translated as CASSQDSLLAPGGSYEQYF.

This chain joins TRBV12-3 or TRBV12-4 and TRBJ2-1; D possibly corresponds to TRBD2 (6 bases). V lost 2 bases and J lost 6, with 8 bases in between. The CDR3 loop spans 13 amino acids. In DNA, the CDR3 is TGTGCCAGCAGTTTAACTAGCACCAATGAGCAGTTCTTC. Translating it yields CASSLTSTNEQFF.

The chain has TRBV14 and TRBJ2-7; D may correspond to TRBD1 or TRBD2 (5 bases each). This CDR3 has 13 amino acids. V lost 3 bases to trimming and J lost 3 bases, with 9 bases between them. Germline CDR1 reads SGHDN; CDR2 reads FVKESK. The DNA for the CDR3 is TGTGCCAGCAGCCATTGGGACGGCTACGAGCAGTACTTC. This sequence encodes CASSHWDGYEQYF.

The rearrangement uses TRBV12-3 or TRBV12-4 and TRBJ1-6, with D uncertain. This CDR3 has 13 amino acids. Trimming stripped 8 bases from V and 11 bases from J, with 16 bases between. As DNA, the CDR3 is TGTGCCAGCCGCCTCGGCGGTGGTCCACCCCTCCACTTT. Its protein product is CASRLGGGPPLHF.

J is TRBJ2-7 and V is TRBV2, with 9 bases fitting TRBD1. The germline gives CDR1 SNHLY, CDR2 FYNNEI. This CDR3 spans 15 amino acids. V lost 6 bases, J lost 3 bases, and 9 bases stayed unmatched. Written as DNA, the CDR3 is TGTGCCAGCAGGGTAGGACAGGGGCATTTCTACGAGCAGTACTTC. It specifies CASRVGQGHFYEQYF. Supplemented by reference TRBV2 and TRBJ2-7, the full variable domain reads EPEVTQTPSHQVTQMGQEVILRCVPISNHLYFYWYRQILGQKVEFLVSFYNNEISEKSEIFDDQFSVERPDGSNFTLKIRSTKLEDSAMYFCASRVGQGHFYEQYFGPGTRLTVT.

J is TRBJ2-2 and V is TRBV3-1 (or the pseudogene TRBV3-2); 10 bases are a match to TRBD2. Germline assignment: CDR1 LGHDT and CDR2 YNNKEL (reference sequence). There are 18 residues in the CDR3. With V trimmed by 0 bases and J by 10 bases, 14 bases remained unmatched. The CDR3 here is CASSQEGTYSGGKAELFF. The DNA of the CDR3 is TGTGCCAGCAGCCAAGAAGGGACCTATAGCGGGGGGAAAGCGGAGCTGTTTTTT.

The chain joins TRBV6-1 to TRBJ2-3; TRBD2 matches 8 bases. Germline values: CDR1 MNHNS, CDR2 SASEGT. The CDR3 totals 16 residues. After removal of 4 bases from V and 1 base from J, the junction contained 7 bases not matched to a gene. This CDR3 is CASSGGIAGRTDTQYF. DNA of the CDR3: TGTGCCAGCAGTGGGGGAATAGCGGGGCGCACAGATACGCAGTATTTT.

The chain has TRBV6-5 and TRBJ1-2; the D gene is possibly TRBD1 (6 bases). V lost 10 bases and J 1 base, leaving 13 bases between the germline ends. This CDR3 spans 13 amino acids. Germline assignment: CDR1 MNHEY and CDR2 SVGAGI. CDR3 protein: CATRNRVNYGYTF. The CDR3 DNA reads TGTGCCACCCGGAACAGGGTTAACTATGGCTACACCTTC.

J is TRBJ2-1 and V is TRBV25-1; D is undetermined. The CDR3 covers 13 residues. Germline loops: CDR1 MGHDK, CDR2 SYGVNS. V dropped 3 bases and J dropped 7 bases, with 10 bases sitting between them. CDR3 DNA sequence: TGTGCCAGCAGTGATGCCGGACGGAATGAGCAGTTCTTC. The encoded protein is CASSDAGRNEQFF. The whole variable domain, filled in from reference TRBV25-1 and TRBJ2-1, reads EADIYQTPRYLVIGTGKKITLECSQTMGHDKMYWYQQDPGMELHLIHYSYGVNSTEKGDLSSESTVSRIRTEHFPLTLESARPSHTSQYLCASSDAGRNEQFFGPGTRLTVL.

This chain connects TRBV6-1 to TRBJ1-1, with D possibly TRBD1 on 5 matching bases. Germline V gene lookup returns CDR1 MNHNS and CDR2 SASEGT. The length of the CDR3 is 16 residues. V was pared by 0 bases and J by 3 bases, with 14 bases between. CDR3 sequence: CASSEAWAGLDTEAFF. The DNA of the CDR3 is TGTGCCAGCAGTGAAGCTTGGGCAGGGTTGGACACTGAAGCTTTCTTT.

Only one count was recorded for this clone. This chain connects TRBV9 to TRBJ2-7, with 9 bases that match TRBD2. The CDR3 sequence is 15 residues long. The germline CDR1 and CDR2 sequences are SGDLS and YYNGEE. J lost 0 bases, V lost 4 bases, and 5 bases had no gene match. CDR3 in amino acids: CASSPSGESSYEQYF. CDR3 DNA sequence: TGTGCCAGCAGCCCTAGCGGGGAGAGCTCCTACGAGCAGTACTTC. The full variable domain, completed using reference TRBV9 and TRBJ2-7, is DSGVTQTPKHLITATGQRVTLRCSPRSGDLSVYWYQQSLDQGLQFLIQYYNGEERAKGNILERFSAQQFPDLHSELNLSSLELGDSALYFCASSPSGESSYEQYFGPGTRLTVT.

The J gene is TRBJ1-1, the V gene TRBV7-3; D is unclear. Per the germline V gene, CDR1 is SGHTA and CDR2 is FQGTGA. The CDR3 is made up of 14 amino acids. Deletions cut 0 bases from V and 2 bases from J, with 7 bases between. The CDR3 region is CASSLTTVNTEAFF. The CDR3 DNA follows: TGTGCCAGCAGCTTAACAACAGTTAACACTGAAGCTTTCTTT.

This clone appeared once. The rearrangement joins TRBV9 to TRBJ1-6; TRBD1 might be the D (5 bases). Trimming removed 0 bases at V and 9 bases at J, with 16 bases between. Germline V gives CDR1 SGDLS, CDR2 YYNGEE. The CDR3 sequence is 16 residues long. In nucleotides, the CDR3 is TGTGCCAGCAGCGTAGGTGGAGGGGACTTAGGTTCACCCCTCCACTTT. Amino acids: CASSVGGGDLGSPLHF. Drawing the rest from reference TRBV9 and TRBJ1-6, the complete variable domain is DSGVTQTPKHLITATGQRVTLRCSPRSGDLSVYWYQQSLDQGLQFLIQYYNGEERAKGNILERFSAQQFPDLHSELNLSSLELGDSALYFCASSVGGGDLGSPLHFGNGTRLTVT.

The chain couples TRBV5-1 to TRBJ2-3; 12 nucleotides align to TRBD1. The CDR3 spans 15 residues. J was trimmed by 4 bases and V by 6 bases; bases with no gene match: 6. Looked up from germline, CDR1 is SGHRS and CDR2 is YFSETQ. The CDR3 region is CASTPGQGAPDTQYF. CDR3 coding DNA: TGCGCCAGCACCCCGGGACAGGGGGCTCCAGATACGCAGTATTTT.

The rearrangement joins TRBV4-2 to TRBJ1-6, with 8 bases identical to TRBD1. CDR3 length equals 16 residues. With 5 bases clipped from V and 3 bases from J, the junction kept 6 bases outside the gene matches. Germline CDR1 and CDR2: LGHNA and YNFKEQ. CDR3 amino acids: CASSSRQGIYNSPLHF. Written as DNA, the CDR3 is TGTGCCAGCAGCTCCCGACAGGGGATCTATAATTCACCCCTCCACTTT.

Notes on this clone: The junction and the germline gene differ at one end; a read error may be behind it. CDR3 protein: CASSSQISDNEQFF. DNA for the CDR3: TGTGCCAGCAGCTCCCAGATCTCCGACAATGAGCAGTTCTTC. This chain joins TRBV7-2 and TRBJ2-1; unclear D gene. CDR1 is SGHTA, CDR2 FQGNSA, per germline. The CDR3 totals 14 residues.

This chain uses TRBV24-1 with TRBJ2-3; TRBD2 matches 10 bases. This CDR3 contains 17 residues. Per the germline V gene, CDR1 is KGHDR and CDR2 is SFDVKD. Trimming at V came to 4 bases and at J to 3 bases, leaving 9 bases not matched to a gene. CDR3 sequence reads: CATSDSGGAEETDTQYF. The DNA of the CDR3 is TGTGCCACCAGTGACAGCGGGGGGGCTGAGGAGACAGATACGCAGTATTTT.

The V gene is TRBV13, the J gene TRBJ1-1; 9 bases fit TRBD1. Germline values: CDR1 PRHDT, CDR2 FYEKMQ (reference sequence). With V trimmed by 5 bases and J by 4 bases, 11 bases remained unmatched. This CDR3 is 16 amino acids long. The CDR3 spells CASSEGQGGGGTEAFF. Written as DNA, the CDR3 is TGTGCCAGCAGCGAGGGACAGGGTGGAGGAGGCACTGAAGCTTTCTTT.